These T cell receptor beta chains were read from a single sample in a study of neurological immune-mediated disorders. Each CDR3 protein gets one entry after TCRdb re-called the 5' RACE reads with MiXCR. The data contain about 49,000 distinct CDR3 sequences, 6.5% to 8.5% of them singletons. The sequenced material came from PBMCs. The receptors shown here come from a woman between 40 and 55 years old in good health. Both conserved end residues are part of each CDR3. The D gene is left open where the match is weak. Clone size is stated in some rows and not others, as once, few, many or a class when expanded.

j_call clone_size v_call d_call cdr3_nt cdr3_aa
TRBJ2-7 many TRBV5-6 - TGTGCCAGCAGCGACGGACTCCGGGTGTGGAGCGAGCAGTACTTC CASSDGLRVWSEQYF
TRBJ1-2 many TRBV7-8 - TGTGCCAGCAGCCTGGGGGAGGGATACTATGGCTACACCTTC CASSLGEGYYGYTF
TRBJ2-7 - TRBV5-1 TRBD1 TGCGCCAGCAGCTTGGGGACAGGGGCTCATACGGAGCAGTACTTC CASSLGTGAHTEQYF
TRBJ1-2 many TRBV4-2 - TGTGCCAGCAGCCAAGAAGTTCGGAAGGGGTCTAACTATGGCTACACCTTC CASSQEVRKGSNYGYTF
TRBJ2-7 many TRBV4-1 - TGCGCCAGCAGCCAAGCGGGGTCCGGAGTCGCCGAGCAGTACTTC CASSQAGSGVAEQYF
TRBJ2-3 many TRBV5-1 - TGCGCCAGCAGCTCCGGAGGTTCTGGAGATACGCAGTATTTT CASSSGGSGDTQYF
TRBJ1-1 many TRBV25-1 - TGTGCCAGCAAACAGACCCACTGGGCAGCTTTCTTT CASKQTHWAAFF
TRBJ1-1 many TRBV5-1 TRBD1 TGCGCCAGCAGCTGGGGACAGGCGGGTAGCACTGAAGCTTTCTTT CASSWGQAGSTEAFF
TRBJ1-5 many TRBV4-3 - TGCGCCAGCAGCTGGGACAAGGGCAGCAATCAGCCCCAGCATTTT CASSWDKGSNQPQHF
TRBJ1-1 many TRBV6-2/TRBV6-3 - TGTGCCAGCAGTTCATGGGGGACTGAAGCTTTCTTT CASSSWGTEAFF
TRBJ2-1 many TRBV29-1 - TGCAGCGTTGAAGGGGCTCAGATCTCCTACAATGAGCAGTTCTTC CSVEGAQISYNEQFF
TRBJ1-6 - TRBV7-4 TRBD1 TGTGCCAACAGCTTAGACCTGGACAGGGGGCGCGTGTCACCCCTCCACTTT CANSLDLDRGRVSPLHF
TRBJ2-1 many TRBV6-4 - TGTGCCAGCAGTGACGGGCAGGCGACCTACAATGAGCAGTTCTTC CASSDGQATYNEQFF
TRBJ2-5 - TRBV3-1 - TGTGCCAGCAACCAAGACGCTAGTGGGGAGACCCAGTACTTC CASNQDASGETQYF
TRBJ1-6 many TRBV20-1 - TGCAGTGCTAGAGATCAGGCAGGATTAGGAGGTTCACCCCTCCACTTT CSARDQAGLGGSPLHF
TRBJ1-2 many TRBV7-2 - TGTGCCAGCAGGTCCTTCTCCAGCGACTATGGCTACACCTTC CASRSFSSDYGYTF
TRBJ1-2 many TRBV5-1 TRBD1 TGCGCCAGCAGCCGGACAGGGAATAACTATGGCTACACCTTC CASSRTGNNYGYTF
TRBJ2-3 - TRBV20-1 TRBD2 TGCAGTGCTATGGAAACTAGCGGCCCCACAGATACGCAGTATTTT CSAMETSGPTDTQYF
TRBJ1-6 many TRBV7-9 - TGTGCCAGCAGCCCCTGGGCGGGCTTTAATTCACCCCTCCACTTT CASSPWAGFNSPLHF
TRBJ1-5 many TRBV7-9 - TGTGCCAGCAGCTTGAGTGGTCAGTCCAATCAGCCCCAGCATTTT CASSLSGQSNQPQHF